Listed below are T cell receptor beta chains from one sample, sequenced in a study of cytomegalovirus exposure and HLA in healthy donors. Assay used: immunoSEQ multiplex PCR; TCRdb lists only in-frame clones, some missing. In the table there are under 110,000 clones, about 85% of which are singletons. Sequenced input: PBMCs. Every receptor here comes from a woman aged 18-30 years in good health and CMV-seropositive. Each CDR3 is given with its conserved first and last residue. D genes are given only for firm matches. Part of the rows lack a size; the others show once, few, many or a class for expanded clones.

clone_size,v_call,d_call,j_call,cdr3_aa,cdr3_nt
.,TRBV10-2,TRBD1,TRBJ2-2,CASSFGTDNTGELFF,TGCGCCAGCAGCTTCGGGACAGATAACACCGGGGAGCTGTTTTTT
once,TRBV19,TRBD1,TRBJ1-6,CASNPTGGHSPLHF,TGTGCCAGTAACCCTACAGGGGGCCATTCACCCCTCCACTTT
.,TRBV6-5,.,TRBJ2-1,CASRPQEGNEQFF,TGTGCCAGCAGACCCCAGGAGGGCAATGAGCAGTTCTTC
.,TRBV19,.,TRBJ1-6,CASSPQRALINSPLHF,TGTGCCAGTAGTCCGCAGCGCGCTCTCATCAATTCACCCCTCCACTTT
few,TRBV2,TRBD1,TRBJ1-5,CASSEAQGEAQHF,TGTGCCAGCAGTGAAGCTCAGGGGGAGGCCCAGCATTTT
.,TRBV11-1,TRBD2,TRBJ2-7,CASGEGAIGEQYF,TGTGCCAGCGGGGAGGGCGCGATCGGCGAGCAGTACTTC
few,TRBV19,.,TRBJ1-5,CASSMGGYSNQPQHF,TGTGCCAGTAGTATGGGGGGATATAGCAATCAGCCCCAGCATTTT
.,TRBV2,TRBD2,TRBJ2-2,CASSPPGGGTGELFF,TGTGCCAGCAGTCCACCGGGGGGAGGCACCGGGGAGCTGTTTTTT
once,TRBV11-2,.,TRBJ2-1,CASSLETGTYNEQFF,TGTGCCAGCAGCTTGGAAACCGGGACATATAATGAGCAGTTCTTC
.,TRBV9,.,TRBJ1-2,CASSSRGSNYGYTF,TGTGCCAGCAGCTCGCGGGGTTCTAACTATGGCTACACCTTC
.,TRBV5-1,.,TRBJ2-5,CASSSTGLQETQYF,TGCGCCAGCAGCTCTACAGGTTTACAAGAGACCCAGTACTTC
.,TRBV6-5,.,TRBJ1-1,CASKPGTGNTEAFF,TGTGCCAGCAAACCCGGGACTGGGAACACTGAAGCTTTCTTT
.,TRBV27,TRBD1,TRBJ1-1,CASSSGGAAFF,TGTGCCAGCAGTTCAGGGGGCGCAGCTTTCTTT
.,TRBV4-1,TRBD1,TRBJ1-1,CASSQVDRVSLAEAFF,TGCGCCAGCAGCCAGGTGGACAGGGTAAGTTTAGCTGAAGCTTTCTTT
once,TRBV28,TRBD1,TRBJ1-6,CASSTGQGSNSPLHF,TGTGCCAGCAGTACGGGACAGGGATCCAATTCACCCCTCCACTTT
.,TRBV11-2,.,TRBJ2-3,CASSLVGTHKQYF,TGTGCCAGCAGCTTAGTCGGGACTCACAAGCAGTATTTT
.,TRBV18,TRBD2,TRBJ2-1,CASSPGLTYNEQFF,TGTGCCAGCTCACCGGGACTAACCTACAATGAGCAGTTCTTC
.,TRBV6-5,.,TRBJ1-2,CASSRGGDYGYTF,TGTGCCAGCAGTCGCGGGGGAGACTATGGCTACACCTTC
.,TRBV23-1,.,TRBJ2-6,CASSQPQGLSGANVLTF,TGCGCCAGCAGTCAACCCCAGGGACTCTCTGGGGCCAACGTCCTGACTTTC
.,TRBV18,TRBD1,TRBJ2-2,CASSPSEGGPGELFF,TGTGCCAGCTCACCAAGTGAAGGGGGCCCCGGGGAGCTGTTTTTT
once,TRBV27,.,TRBJ1-2,CASSLFRGNNYGYTF,TGTGCCAGCAGTTTATTTCGGGGGAACAACTATGGCTACACCTTC
.,TRBV2,TRBD1,TRBJ1-5,CASRTEGAGYSNQPQHF,TGTGCCAGCAGGACTGAGGGGGCGGGGTATAGCAATCAGCCCCAGCATTTT
.,TRBV10-2,.,TRBJ2-1,CASSEPVTYSYNEQFF,TGCGCCAGCAGTGAGCCTGTGACATATTCCTACAATGAGCAGTTCTTC
.,TRBV4-1,.,TRBJ2-5,CASSQEYSRGTEQETQYF,TGCGCCAGCAGCCAAGAGTATTCTAGGGGCACAGAACAAGAGACCCAGTACTTC
.,TRBV5-1,TRBD1,TRBJ2-3,CASSLGTGVTDTQYF,TGCGCCAGCAGCTTGGGGACAGGTGTCACAGATACGCAGTATTTT
.,TRBV10-2,.,TRBJ1-2,CATTAVALMHNYGYTF,TGCGCCACCACGGCGGTCGCCTTGATGCATAACTATGGCTACACCTTC
few,TRBV4-3,TRBD1,TRBJ1-2,CASSQRTGGDYGYTF,TGCGCCAGCAGCCAAAGGACAGGGGGCGACTATGGCTACACCTTC
.,TRBV5-4,.,TRBJ2-7,CASSLGGSGMSSYEQYF,TGTGCCAGCAGCTTGGGAGGTAGCGGAATGAGCTCCTACGAGCAGTACTTC
once,TRBV19,TRBD2,TRBJ2-1,CASSIEGTTYNEQFF,TGTGCCAGTAGTATAGAGGGGACTACGTACAATGAGCAGTTCTTC
.,TRBV6-1,TRBD1,TRBJ2-7,CASSRDRGTYEQYF,TGTGCCAGCAGCAGGGACAGGGGGACCTACGAGCAGTACTTC
.,TRBV29-1,.,TRBJ2-5,CSVEEGVMETQYF,TGCAGCGTTGAAGAAGGGGTTATGGAGACCCAGTACTTC
.,TRBV4-2,TRBD2,TRBJ2-1,CASSQDRGGHFF,TGTGCCAGCAGCCAAGATCGCGGGGGGCACTTCTTC
.,TRBV6-5,.,TRBJ1-1,CASSYTRETEAFF,TGTGCCAGCAGTTACACTCGGGAGACTGAAGCTTTCTTT
.,TRBV19,.,TRBJ1-2,CASRSAGTYGYTF,TGTGCCAGTAGGTCGGCGGGAACCTATGGCTACACCTTC
once,TRBV14,.,TRBJ2-3,CASSHGHSHNTDTQYF,TGTGCCAGCAGCCACGGACATTCTCACAACACAGATACGCAGTATTTT
.,TRBV2,.,TRBJ2-2,CASSDWLRSGELFF,TGTGCCAGCAGTGATTGGCTACGGAGCGGGGAGCTGTTTTTT